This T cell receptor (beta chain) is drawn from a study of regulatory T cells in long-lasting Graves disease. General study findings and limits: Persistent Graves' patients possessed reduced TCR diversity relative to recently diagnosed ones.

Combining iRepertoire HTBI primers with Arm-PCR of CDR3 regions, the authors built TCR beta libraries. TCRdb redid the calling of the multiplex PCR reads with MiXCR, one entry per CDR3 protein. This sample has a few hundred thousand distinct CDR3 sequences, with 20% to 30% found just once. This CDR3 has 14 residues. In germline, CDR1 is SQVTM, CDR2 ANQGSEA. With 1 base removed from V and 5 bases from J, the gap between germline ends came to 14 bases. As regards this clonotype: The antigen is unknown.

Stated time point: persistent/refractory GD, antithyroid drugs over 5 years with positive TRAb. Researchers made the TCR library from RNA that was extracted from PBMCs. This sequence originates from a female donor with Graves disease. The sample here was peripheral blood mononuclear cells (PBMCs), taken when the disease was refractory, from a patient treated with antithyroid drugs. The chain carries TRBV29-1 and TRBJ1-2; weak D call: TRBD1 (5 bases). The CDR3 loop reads CSVEVGQGGYGYTF. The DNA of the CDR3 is TGCAGCGTTGAAGTGGGTCAGGGAGGGTATGGCTACACCTTC.